Listed below are T cell receptor beta chains from one sample, sequenced in a study of OX40 agonist ivuxolimab in advanced cancers. Data came from immunoSEQ multiplex PCR; TCRdb stores just in-frame clones and leaves some out. The profile covers about 78,000 clones, with around nine tenths appearing a single time and about 0.25% taken by the ten largest. The sample was CD4+ or CD8+ T cells sorted from blood, taken in a trial of the OX40 agonist ivuxolimab. The receptors here all came from an adult with an advanced solid tumor such as melanoma, head and neck, liver or kidney cancer. Each CDR3 is given with its conserved first and last residue. The D gene is left open where the match is weak. Some rows mark clone size as missing; the rest say once, few, many or name a class of expanded clone.

TRBV6-5	.	TRBJ1-6	.	TGTGCCAGCAGTTACGGGACGGGGAATAATTCACCCCTCCACTTT	CASSYGTGNNSPLHF
TRBV5-4	TRBD2	TRBJ2-7	.	TGTGCCAGCGGGGCGCGGGGGGCCTACGAGCAGTACTTC	CASGARGAYEQYF
TRBV6-1	TRBD1	TRBJ1-2	few	TGTGCCAGCAGTCCCAGGACAGGGGGCTACACCTTC	CASSPRTGGYTF
TRBV4-2	.	TRBJ2-1	.	TGTGCCAGCAGCCAAACGCTCTGGGCTGGTGAGCAGTTCTTC	CASSQTLWAGEQFF
TRBV7-8	TRBD1	TRBJ2-7	.	TGTGCCAGCAGCTTCCATACAGGGGGCCCTTCCTACGAGCAGTACTTC	CASSFHTGGPSYEQYF
TRBV6-5	.	TRBJ2-7	.	TGTGCCAGCAGGCAGGGAGCTGAGCAGTACTTC	CASRQGAEQYF
TRBV7-2	.	TRBJ1-3	once	TGTGCCAGCAGCTTAGTAGACTCTGGAAACACCATATATTTT	CASSLVDSGNTIYF
TRBV6-4	.	TRBJ1-6	.	TGTGCCAGTAATTCACCCCTCCACTTT	CASNSPLHF
TRBV6-1	TRBD1	TRBJ1-2	.	TGTGCCAGCACACGAGGGACAGGGTCTTACTATGGCTACACCTTC	CASTRGTGSYYGYTF
TRBV28	.	TRBJ1-1	.	TGTGCCAGCAGTACCCCCCTAAACACTGAAGCTTTCTTT	CASSTPLNTEAFF
TRBV28	.	TRBJ1-1	once	TGTGCCAGCAGAAAAACAGGGTACCTCTCTGAAGCTTTCTTT	CASRKTGYLSEAFF
TRBV6-1	TRBD1	TRBJ2-7	.	TGTGCCAGCAGATACGCAGGGGGCTCGTACGAGCAGTACTTC	CASRYAGGSYEQYF
TRBV6-6	.	TRBJ2-3	.	TGTGCCAGCAGTTTGCTAGCGAGCACTAGCACAGATACGCAGTATTTT	CASSLLASTSTDTQYF
TRBV27	TRBD1	TRBJ1-2	.	TGTGCCAGCAGTCAGGGGACAGGGGCCCTCTATGGCTACACCTTC	CASSQGTGALYGYTF
TRBV19	.	TRBJ1-2	once	TGTGCCAGTAGTATAGCGATACCGGGGGGAGGCTACACCTTC	CASSIAIPGGGYTF
TRBV7-9	TRBD1	TRBJ1-3	.	TGTGCCAGCAGACCCGGGACAGGAAGGATGGGCTCTGGAAACACCATATATTTT	CASRPGTGRMGSGNTIYF
TRBV19	TRBD2	TRBJ2-3	once	TGTGCCAGTAGTATCGGACTAGCGGGAGTGGGGCAAAGCCCAGATACGCAGTATTTT	CASSIGLAGVGQSPDTQYF
TRBV19	TRBD1	TRBJ2-7	.	TGTGCCAGTAGTACACAGGGGGCCGGGGAGCAGTACTTC	CASSTQGAGEQYF